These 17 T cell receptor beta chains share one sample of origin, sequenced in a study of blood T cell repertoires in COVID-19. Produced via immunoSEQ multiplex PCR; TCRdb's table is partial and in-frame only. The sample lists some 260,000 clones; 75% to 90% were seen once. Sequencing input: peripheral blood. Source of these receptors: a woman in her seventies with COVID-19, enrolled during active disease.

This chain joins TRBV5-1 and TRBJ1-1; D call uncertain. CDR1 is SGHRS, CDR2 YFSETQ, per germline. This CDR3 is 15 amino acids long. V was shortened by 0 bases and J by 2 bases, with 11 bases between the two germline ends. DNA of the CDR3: TGCGCCAGCAGCTTGGGTCAGAACAGAAACACTGAAGCTTTCTTT. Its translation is CASSLGQNRNTEAFF. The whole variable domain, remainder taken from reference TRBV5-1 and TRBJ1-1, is KAGVTQTPRYLIKTRGQQVTLSCSPISGHRSVSWYQQTPGQGLQFLFEYFSETQRNKGNFPGRFSGRQFSNSRSEMNVSTLELGDSALYLCASSLGQNRNTEAFFGQGTRLTVV.

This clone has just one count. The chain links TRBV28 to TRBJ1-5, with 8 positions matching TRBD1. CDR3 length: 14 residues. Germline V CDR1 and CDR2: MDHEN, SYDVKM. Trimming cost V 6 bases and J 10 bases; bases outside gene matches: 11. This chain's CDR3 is CASSPGQGAYPQHF. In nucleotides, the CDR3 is TGTGCCAGCAGCCCCGGACAGGGAGCGTATCCCCAGCATTTT.

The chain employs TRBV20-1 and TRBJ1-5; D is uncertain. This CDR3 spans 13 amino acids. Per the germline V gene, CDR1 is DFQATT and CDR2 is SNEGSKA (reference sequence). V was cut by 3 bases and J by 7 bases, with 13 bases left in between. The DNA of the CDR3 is TGCAGTGCTAGTTTAGGGCCGGGACAGCCCCAGCATTTT. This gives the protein CSASLGPGQPQHF.

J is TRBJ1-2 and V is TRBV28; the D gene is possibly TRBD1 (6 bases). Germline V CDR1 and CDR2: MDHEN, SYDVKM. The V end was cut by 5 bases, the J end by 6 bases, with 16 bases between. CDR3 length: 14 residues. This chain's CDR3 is CASSQQDSLDGYTF. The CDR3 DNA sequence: TGTGCCAGCAGTCAACAGGACAGCTTGGATGGCTACACCTTC.

CDR3 protein: CASSQGRGGTEAFF. Written as DNA, the CDR3 is TGTGCCAGCAGCCAGGGGCGGGGGGGCACTGAAGCTTTCTTT. The chain is built from TRBV7-9 and TRBJ1-1, with D tentatively TRBD1 (6 bases). The CDR3 runs to 14 residues. Germline V lookup: CDR1 SEHNR, CDR2 FQNEAQ (reference sequence). The V end was cut by 5 bases, the J end by 4 bases, with 14 bases between.

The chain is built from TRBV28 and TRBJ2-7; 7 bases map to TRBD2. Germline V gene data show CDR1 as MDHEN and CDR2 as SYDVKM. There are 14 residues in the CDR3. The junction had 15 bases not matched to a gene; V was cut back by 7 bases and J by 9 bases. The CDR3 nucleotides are TGTGCCAGCATGCAAAGCGAGCGCGGGAGCCTGCAGTACTTC. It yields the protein CASMQSERGSLQYF.

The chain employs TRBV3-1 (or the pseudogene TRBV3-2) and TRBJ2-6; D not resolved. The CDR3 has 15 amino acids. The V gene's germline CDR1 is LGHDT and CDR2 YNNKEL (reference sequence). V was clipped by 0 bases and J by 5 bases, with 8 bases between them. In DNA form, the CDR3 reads TGTGCCAGCAGCCAAGATTCCAACAGGGCCAACGTCCTGACTTTC. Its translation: CASSQDSNRANVLTF.

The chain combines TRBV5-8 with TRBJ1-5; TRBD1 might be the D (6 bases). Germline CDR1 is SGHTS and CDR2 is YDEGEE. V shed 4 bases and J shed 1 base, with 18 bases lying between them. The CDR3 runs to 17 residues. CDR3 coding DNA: TGTGCCAGCAGCCTTGACACAGGGTTTTTGAGCAATCAGCCCCAGCATTTT. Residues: CASSLDTGFLSNQPQHF.

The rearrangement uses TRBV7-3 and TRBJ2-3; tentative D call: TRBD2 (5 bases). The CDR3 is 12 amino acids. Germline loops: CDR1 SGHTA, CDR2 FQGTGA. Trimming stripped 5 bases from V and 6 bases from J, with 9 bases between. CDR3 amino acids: CASSPGEDTQYF. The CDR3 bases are TGTGCCAGCAGCCCTGGGGAGGATACGCAGTATTTT.

The CDR3 here is CASTFPLAGIGDTQYF. In DNA form, the CDR3 reads TGTGCCAGCACCTTCCCCCTAGCGGGAATAGGAGATACGCAGTATTTT. The V call is TRBV25-1, the J call TRBJ2-3; the match to TRBD2 covers 9 bases. CDR3 length equals 16 residues. Germline V gene lookup returns CDR1 MGHDK and CDR2 SYGVNS. V lost 7 bases and J lost 5; bases outside the gene matches: 13.

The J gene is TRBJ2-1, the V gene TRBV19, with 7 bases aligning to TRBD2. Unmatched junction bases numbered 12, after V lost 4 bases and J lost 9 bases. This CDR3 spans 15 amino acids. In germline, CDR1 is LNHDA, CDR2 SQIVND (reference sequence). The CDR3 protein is CASSTSGLRGVEQFF. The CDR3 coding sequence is TGTGCCAGTAGTACATCGGGACTACGAGGCGTTGAGCAGTTCTTC.

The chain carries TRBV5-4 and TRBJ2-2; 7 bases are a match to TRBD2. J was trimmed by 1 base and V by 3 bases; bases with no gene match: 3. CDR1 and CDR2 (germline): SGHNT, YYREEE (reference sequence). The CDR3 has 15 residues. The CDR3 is CASSSQRGNTGELFF. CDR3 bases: TGTGCCAGCAGCTCTCAGCGGGGGAACACCGGGGAGCTGTTTTTT.

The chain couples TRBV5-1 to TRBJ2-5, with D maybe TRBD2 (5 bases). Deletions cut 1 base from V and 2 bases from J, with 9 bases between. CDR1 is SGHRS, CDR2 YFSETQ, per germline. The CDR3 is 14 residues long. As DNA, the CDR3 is TGCGCCAGCAGCTTGTCGGGGTTACAAGAGACCCAGTACTTC. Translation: CASSLSGLQETQYF.

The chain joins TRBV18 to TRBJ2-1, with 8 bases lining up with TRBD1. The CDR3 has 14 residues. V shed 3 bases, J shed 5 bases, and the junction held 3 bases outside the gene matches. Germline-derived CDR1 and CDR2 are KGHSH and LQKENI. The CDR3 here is CASSPGQVNNEQFF. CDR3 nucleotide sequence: TGTGCCAGCTCACCGGGACAGGTGAACAATGAGCAGTTCTTC.

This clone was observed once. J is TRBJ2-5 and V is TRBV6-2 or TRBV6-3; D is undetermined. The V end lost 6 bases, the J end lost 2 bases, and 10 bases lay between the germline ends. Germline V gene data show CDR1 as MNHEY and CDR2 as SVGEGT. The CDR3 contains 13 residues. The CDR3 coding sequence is TGTGCCAGCAGCGTTTTCCGTCAAGAGACCCAGTACTTC. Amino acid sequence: CASSVFRQETQYF.

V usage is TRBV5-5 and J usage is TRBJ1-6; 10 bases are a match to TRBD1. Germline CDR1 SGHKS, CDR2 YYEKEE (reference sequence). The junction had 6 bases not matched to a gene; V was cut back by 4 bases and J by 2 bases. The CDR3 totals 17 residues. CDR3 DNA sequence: TGTGCCAGCAGCCTGGACAGGGGGAGACCCTATAATTCACCCCTCCACTTT. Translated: CASSLDRGRPYNSPLHF.

CDR3 bases: TGTGCCAGCAGTTTAATCGACAGGGATGGTGGCTACACCTTC. It translates to CASSLIDRDGGYTF. The chain joins TRBV28 to TRBJ1-2; 7 bases are shared with TRBD1. CDR3 length: 14 amino acids. Germline V gene sequence: CDR1 MDHEN, CDR2 SYDVKM. The ends lost 2 bases at V and 7 bases at J; junction bases unmatched: 7.